This entry describes one T cell receptor beta chain. The data are from a study of T-cell memory formation after mild COVID-19. The CDR3 is made up of 13 amino acids. Germline V gene lookup returns CDR1 MDHEN and CDR2 SYDVKM. With V trimmed by 6 bases and J by 2 bases, 4 bases remained unmatched. Each CDR3 protein gets one entry after TCRdb re-called the 5' RACE reads with MiXCR. Of under 300,000 distinct CDR3 sequences in the sample, 16% were seen once. V is TRBV28 and J is TRBJ2-7; 7 nucleotides match TRBD1. The TCR sequence derives from a young man who had mild COVID-19 (a few samples of this study predate the infection). Cell type and time point are not known. The sequenced sample was PBMCs or a T cell subset sorted from them (not recorded which). The CDR3 DNA reads as TGTGCCAGCAGCCGGGACAGTACCTACGAGCAGTACGTC. It specifies CASSRDSTYEQYV.